The entry below describes one T cell receptor beta chain. Antigen specificity is unknown. The data were obtained in a study of vaccination effects on CD4 cells after COVID-19. Losses at the gene ends were 4 bases for V and 2 bases for J; bases not matched to a gene: 8. The CDR3 has 16 residues. In germline, CDR1 is MGHRA, CDR2 YSYEKL. Sequencing was performed with immunoSEQ multiplex PCR; in TCRdb, only in-frame clones are kept and a portion is missing. Of 50,000 to 65,000 clones in the sample, around 73% were seen once. Ahead of sequencing, the ViraFEST assay grew antigen-specific CD4+ T cells using viral peptide pools. Scientists isolated CD4+ T cells after a roughly 10-day culture period ended. Participants each got two BNT162b2 or mRNA-1273 vaccine doses. Every well got around 1.9 million PBMC, which were grown with around 10 IU/ml IL-2 and roughly 9.3 ug/ml peptides. Study observations and caveats: Vaccine- and infection-induced clones showed marked clonal contraction late following vaccination.

The TCR originated in a human donor who received a COVID-19 vaccine. The chain couples TRBV4-1 to TRBJ2-3; 8 bases are shared with TRBD1. Material: CD4+ T cells from PBMCs cultured with HCoV-229E spike peptides, obtained after COVID-19 vaccination. CDR3 amino acids: CASSPQVRGLTDTQYF. DNA of the CDR3: TGCGCCAGCAGCCCCCAGGTCAGGGGGCTCACAGATACGCAGTATTTT.